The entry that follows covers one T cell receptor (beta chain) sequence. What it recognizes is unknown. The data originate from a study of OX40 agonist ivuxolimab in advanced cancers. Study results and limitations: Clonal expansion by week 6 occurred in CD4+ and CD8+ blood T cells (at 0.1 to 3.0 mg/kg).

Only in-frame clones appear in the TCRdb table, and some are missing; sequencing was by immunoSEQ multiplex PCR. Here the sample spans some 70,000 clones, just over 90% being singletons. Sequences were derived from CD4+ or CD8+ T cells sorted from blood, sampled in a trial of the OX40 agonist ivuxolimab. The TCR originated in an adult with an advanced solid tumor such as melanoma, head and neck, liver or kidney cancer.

CDR3 in DNA: TGTGCCAGCAGTCGAGAGGTCTCCGGGGAGCTGTTTTTT. It codes for CASSREVSGELFF. The V and J genes are TRBV2 and TRBJ2-2; D uncertain. Germline V gene lookup returns CDR1 SNHLY and CDR2 FYNNEI. V gave up 5 bases and J gave up 6 bases, with 10 bases separating them. The CDR3 consists of 13 residues.